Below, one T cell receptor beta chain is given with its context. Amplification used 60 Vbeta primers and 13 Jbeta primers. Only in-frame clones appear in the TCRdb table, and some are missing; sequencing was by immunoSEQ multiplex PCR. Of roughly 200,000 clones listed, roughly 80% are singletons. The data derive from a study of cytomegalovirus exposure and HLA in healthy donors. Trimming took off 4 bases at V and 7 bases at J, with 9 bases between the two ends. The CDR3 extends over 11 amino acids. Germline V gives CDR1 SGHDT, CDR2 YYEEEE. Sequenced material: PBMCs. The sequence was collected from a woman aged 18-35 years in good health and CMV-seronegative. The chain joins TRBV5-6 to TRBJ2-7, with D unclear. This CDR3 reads CASSRYREQYF. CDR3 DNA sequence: TGTGCCAGCAGCCGATATCGGGAGCAGTACTTC.